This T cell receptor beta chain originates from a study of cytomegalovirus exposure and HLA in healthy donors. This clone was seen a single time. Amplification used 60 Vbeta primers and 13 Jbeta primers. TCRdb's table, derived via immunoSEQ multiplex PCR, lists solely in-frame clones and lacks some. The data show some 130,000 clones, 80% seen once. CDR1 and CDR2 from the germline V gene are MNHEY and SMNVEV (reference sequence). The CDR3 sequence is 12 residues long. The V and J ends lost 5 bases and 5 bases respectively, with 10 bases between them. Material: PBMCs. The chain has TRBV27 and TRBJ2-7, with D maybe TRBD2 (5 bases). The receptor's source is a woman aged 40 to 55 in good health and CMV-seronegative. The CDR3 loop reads CASSPRRNEQYF. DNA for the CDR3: TGTGCCAGCAGTCCCAGGAGGAACGAGCAGTACTTC.